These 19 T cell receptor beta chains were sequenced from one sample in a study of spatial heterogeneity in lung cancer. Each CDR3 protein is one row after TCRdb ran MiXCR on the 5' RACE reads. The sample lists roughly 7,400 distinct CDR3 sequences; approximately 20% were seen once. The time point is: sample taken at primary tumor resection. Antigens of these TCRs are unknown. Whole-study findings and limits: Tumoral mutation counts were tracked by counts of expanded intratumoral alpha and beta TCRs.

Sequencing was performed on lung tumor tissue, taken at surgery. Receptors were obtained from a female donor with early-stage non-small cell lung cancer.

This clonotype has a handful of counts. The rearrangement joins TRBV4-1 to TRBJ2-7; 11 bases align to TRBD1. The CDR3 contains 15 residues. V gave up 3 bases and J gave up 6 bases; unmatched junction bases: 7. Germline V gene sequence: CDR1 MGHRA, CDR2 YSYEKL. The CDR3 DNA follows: TGCGCCAGCAGCCATGTGGGACAGGGGGTATTCGAGCAGTACTTC. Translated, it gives CASSHVGQGVFEQYF.

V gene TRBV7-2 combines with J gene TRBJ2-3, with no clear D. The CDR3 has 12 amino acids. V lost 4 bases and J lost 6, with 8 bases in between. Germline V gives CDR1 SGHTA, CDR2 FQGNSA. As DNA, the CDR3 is TGTGCCAGCAGCTGGGCCACGGATACGCAGTATTTT. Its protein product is CASSWATDTQYF.

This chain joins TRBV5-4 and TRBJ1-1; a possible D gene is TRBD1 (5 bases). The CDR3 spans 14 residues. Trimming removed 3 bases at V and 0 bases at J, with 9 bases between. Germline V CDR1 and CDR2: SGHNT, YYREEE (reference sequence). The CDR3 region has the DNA TGTGCCAGCAGCTGGGACGGAATGAACACTGAAGCTTTCTTT. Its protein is CASSWDGMNTEAFF.

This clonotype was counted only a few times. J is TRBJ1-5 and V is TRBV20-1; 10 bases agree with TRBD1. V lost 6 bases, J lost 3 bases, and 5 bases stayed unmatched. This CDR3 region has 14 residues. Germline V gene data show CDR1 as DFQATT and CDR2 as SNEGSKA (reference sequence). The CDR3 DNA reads TGCAGTGCCGGTGGGACAGGGGTCAATCAGCCCCAGCATTTT. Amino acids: CSAGGTGVNQPQHF.

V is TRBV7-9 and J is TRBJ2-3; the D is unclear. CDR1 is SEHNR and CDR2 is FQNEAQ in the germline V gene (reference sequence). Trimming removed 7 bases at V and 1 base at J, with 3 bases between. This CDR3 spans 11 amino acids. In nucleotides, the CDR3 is TGTGCCAGCACCCGCACAGATACGCAGTATTTT. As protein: CASTRTDTQYF.

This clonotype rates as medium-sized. CDR3 DNA sequence: TGTGCCAGCAGTTTAGGCGAGGGGACCCAGTACTTC. This sequence encodes CASSLGEGTQYF. The J gene is TRBJ2-5, the V gene TRBV28; the D gene is possibly TRBD2 (5 bases). Germline V gene sequence: CDR1 MDHEN, CDR2 SYDVKM. The CDR3 runs 12 residues. With 2 bases removed from V and 7 bases from J, the gap between germline ends came to 8 bases. Full variable domain (remainder filled in from reference TRBV28 and TRBJ2-5): DVKVTQSSRYLVKRTGEKVFLECVQDMDHENMFWYRQDPGLGLRLIYFSYDVKMKEKGDIPEGYSVSREKKERFSLILESASTNQTSMYLCASSLGEGTQYFGPGTRLLVL.

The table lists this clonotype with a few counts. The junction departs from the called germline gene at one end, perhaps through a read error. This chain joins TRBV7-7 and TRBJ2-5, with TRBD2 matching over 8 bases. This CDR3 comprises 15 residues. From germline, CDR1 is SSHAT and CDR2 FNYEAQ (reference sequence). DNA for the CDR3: TGTGCTAGCAGCATCCAGCCGGGGGGGTCAGAGACCCAGTACTTC. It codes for CASSIQPGGSETQYF.

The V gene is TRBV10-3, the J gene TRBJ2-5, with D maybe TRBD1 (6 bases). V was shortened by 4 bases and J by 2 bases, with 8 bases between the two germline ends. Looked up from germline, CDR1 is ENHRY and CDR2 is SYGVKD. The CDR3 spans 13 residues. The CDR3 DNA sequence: TGTGCCATCAGTGGGCAGGGGCAAGAGACCCAGTACTTC. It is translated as CAISGQGQETQYF.

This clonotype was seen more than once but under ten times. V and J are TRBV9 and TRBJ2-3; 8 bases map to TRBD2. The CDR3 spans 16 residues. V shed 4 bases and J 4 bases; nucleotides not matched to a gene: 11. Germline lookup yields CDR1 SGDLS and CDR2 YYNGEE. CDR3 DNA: TGTGCCAGCAGCCTGAGTAGCCGGGGGGGTCCAGATACGCAGTATTTT. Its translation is CASSLSSRGGPDTQYF.

CDR3 amino acids: CASSFRAVVSPLHF. The CDR3 nucleotides are TGTGCCAGCAGTTTCAGGGCCGTCGTTTCACCCCTCCACTTT. The chain links TRBV27 to TRBJ1-6, with D possibly being TRBD1 (5 bases). Germline CDR1 MNHEY, CDR2 SMNVEV (reference sequence). V was pared by 3 bases and J by 9 bases, with 12 bases between. The CDR3 is 14 amino acids.

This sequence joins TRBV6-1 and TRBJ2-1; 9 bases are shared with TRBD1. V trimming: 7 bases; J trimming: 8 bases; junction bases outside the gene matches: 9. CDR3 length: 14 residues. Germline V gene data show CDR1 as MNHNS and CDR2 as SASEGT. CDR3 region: CASTSAYRGHEQFF. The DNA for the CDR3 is TGTGCCAGCACCTCAGCTTACAGGGGGCATGAGCAGTTCTTC.

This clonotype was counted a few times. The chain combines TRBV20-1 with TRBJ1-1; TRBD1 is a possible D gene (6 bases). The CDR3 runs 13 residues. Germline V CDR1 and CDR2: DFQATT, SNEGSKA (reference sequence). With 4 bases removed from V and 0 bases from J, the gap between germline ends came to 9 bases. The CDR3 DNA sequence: TGCAGTGCTACCAGGGGTCTGAACACTGAAGCTTTCTTT. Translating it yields CSATRGLNTEAFF.

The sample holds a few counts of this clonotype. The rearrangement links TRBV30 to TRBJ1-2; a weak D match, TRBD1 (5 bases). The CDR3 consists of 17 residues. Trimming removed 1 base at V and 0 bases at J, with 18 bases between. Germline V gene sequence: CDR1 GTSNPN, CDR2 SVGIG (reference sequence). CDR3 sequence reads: CAWSALGRTLSNYGYTF. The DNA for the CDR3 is TGTGCCTGGAGTGCCTTGGGACGGACTCTCTCTAACTATGGCTACACCTTC.

The CDR3 DNA reads as TGTGCCAGTAGCATCGGGACCCTCACAGATACGCAGTATTTT. Translating it yields CASSIGTLTDTQYF. This chain joins TRBV19 and TRBJ2-3; D possibly matches TRBD1 or TRBD2 (5 bases each). Trimming left V 6 bases short and J 2 bases short, with 12 bases between. The V gene's germline CDR1 is LNHDA and CDR2 SQIVND (reference sequence). The CDR3 extends over 14 amino acids.

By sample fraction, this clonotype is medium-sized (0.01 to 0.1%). The CDR3 DNA reads TGTGCCAGCAGTGAAAAGACAGGGGGCCTCGGTGAAGCTTTCTTT. It yields the protein CASSEKTGGLGEAFF. The genes are TRBV2 and TRBJ1-1, with 10 bases fitting TRBD1. Germline trimming cut 2 bases from V and 7 bases from J; bases unmatched to any gene: 7. Per the germline V gene, CDR1 is SNHLY and CDR2 is FYNNEI. The CDR3 covers 15 residues.

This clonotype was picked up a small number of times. CDR3 amino acids: CASTAGYEQYF. The CDR3 DNA is TGTGCCAGCACGGCGGGTTACGAGCAGTACTTC. The rearrangement uses TRBV6-1 and TRBJ2-7, with D maybe TRBD2 (5 bases). CDR1 and CDR2 from the germline V gene are MNHNS and SASEGT. This CDR3 comprises 11 residues. The V and J ends lost 7 bases and 4 bases respectively, with 8 bases between them.

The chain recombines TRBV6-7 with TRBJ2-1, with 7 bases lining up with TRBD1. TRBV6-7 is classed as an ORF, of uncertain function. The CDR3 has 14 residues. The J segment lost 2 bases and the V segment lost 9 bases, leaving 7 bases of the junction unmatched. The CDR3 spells CASHRDSPYNEQFF. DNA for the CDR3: TGTGCCAGTCATCGGGACAGTCCCTACAATGAGCAGTTCTTC.

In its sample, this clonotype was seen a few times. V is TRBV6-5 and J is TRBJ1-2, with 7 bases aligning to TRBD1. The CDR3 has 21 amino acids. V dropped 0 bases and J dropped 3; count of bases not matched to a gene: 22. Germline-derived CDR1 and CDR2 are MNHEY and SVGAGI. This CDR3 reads CASSYSTAGGKLFLRYYGYTF. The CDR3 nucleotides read TGTGCCAGCAGTTACTCTACGGCAGGGGGAAAATTATTTCTGCGGTACTATGGCTACACCTTC.

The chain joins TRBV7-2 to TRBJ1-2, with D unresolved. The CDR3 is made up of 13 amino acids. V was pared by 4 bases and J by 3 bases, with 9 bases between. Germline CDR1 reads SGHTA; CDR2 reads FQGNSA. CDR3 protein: CASSSVHYYGYTF. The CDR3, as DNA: TGTGCCAGCAGCTCAGTGCACTACTATGGCTACACCTTC.